The T cell receptor (beta chain) described here comes from a study of CD8+ T cells in alopecia areata. Study background: Tofacitinib lasted 6 to 18 months, then 6 months off drug. General study results and limits: Resident alphabeta T-cell populations of normal skin are likewise subject to sequencing in scalp samples. For lesional scalp, especially alopecia totalis/universalis, clonality was higher than in normal scalp.

As to this clone: Its antigen is as yet unknown.

Following RNA extraction, reverse transcription yielded cDNA that acted as the sequencing template. TCRdb's table, derived via immunoSEQ multiplex PCR, lists solely in-frame clones and lacks some. The sample lists 140,000 to 150,000 clones, around 87% occurring once. The investigators collected lesional scalp punch biopsies and peripheral blood from alopecia areata patients. The CDR3 is 13 amino acids. Trimming stripped 1 base from V and 6 bases from J, with 8 bases between. Germline CDR1 reads SGHVS; CDR2 reads FNYEAQ. The clonotype originates from a human donor with alopecia areata. The starting material was CD8+ T cells sorted from blood, obtained at week 0. This chain connects TRBV7-6 to TRBJ2-3; TRBD2 might be the D (5 bases). CDR3 in amino acids: CASSLGGADTQYF. As DNA, the CDR3 is TGTGCCAGCAGCTTAGGGGGAGCGGATACGCAGTATTTT. Complete variable domain (other parts from reference TRBV7-6 and TRBJ2-3): GAGVSQSPRYKVTKRGQDVALRCDPISGHVSLYWYRQALGQGPEFLTYFNYEAQQDKSGLPNDRFSAERPEGSISTLTIQRTEQRDSAMYRCASSLGGADTQYFGPGTRLTVL.